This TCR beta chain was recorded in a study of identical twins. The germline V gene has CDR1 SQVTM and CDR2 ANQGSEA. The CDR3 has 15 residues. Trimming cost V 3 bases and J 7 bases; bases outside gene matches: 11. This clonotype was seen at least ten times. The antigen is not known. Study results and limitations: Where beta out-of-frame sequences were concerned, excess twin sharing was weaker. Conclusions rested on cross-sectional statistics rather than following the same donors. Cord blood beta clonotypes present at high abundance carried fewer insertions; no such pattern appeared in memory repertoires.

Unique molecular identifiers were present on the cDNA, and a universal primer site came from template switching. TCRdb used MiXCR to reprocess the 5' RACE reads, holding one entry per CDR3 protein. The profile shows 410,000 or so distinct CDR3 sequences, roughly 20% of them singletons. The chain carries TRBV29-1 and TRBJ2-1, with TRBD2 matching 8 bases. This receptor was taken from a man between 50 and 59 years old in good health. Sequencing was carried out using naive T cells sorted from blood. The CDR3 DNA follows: TGCAGCGTTGATCCAACGGGGGGGATAACGAATGAGCAGTTCTTC. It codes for CSVDPTGGITNEQFF.